The rows below give T cell receptor beta chains drawn from one sample of a study of a mutant IDH1 vaccine in newly diagnosed glioma. Clones were sequenced by immunoSEQ multiplex PCR, and TCRdb holds only the in-frame ones, with some missing. This table has 45,000 to 70,000 clones, around 92% appearing once. This specimen consisted of PBMCs, obtained from a glioma patient treated with radiotherapy, temozolomide or both. The source of these receptors is a man aged 50 or older with glioma. Both conserved end residues are part of each CDR3. D genes are given only for firm matches. A row's size may be missing; if present it is once, few, many or a size class.

>TRBV5-4|TRBD2|17|.|TRBJ2-7
TGTGCCAGCAGCGCCCCGGCGGGGGGGAGTGGGGCCTACGAGCAGTACTTC
CASSAPAGGSGAYEQYF
>TRBV28|.|13|.|TRBJ1-5
TGTGCCAGCAGTCCGGACAGCAATCAGCCCCAGCATTTT
CASSPDSNQPQHF
>TRBV9|.|16|.|TRBJ1-6
TGTGCCAGCAGCGCCAGGACAAGCTCCTATAATTCACCCCTCCACTTT
CASSARTSSYNSPLHF
>TRBV27|TRBD2|15|.|TRBJ2-6
TGTGCCAGCAGCCCGGCGGGGGCTGGGGCCAACGTCCTGACTTTC
CASSPAGAGANVLTF
>TRBV29-1|.|13|.|TRBJ2-3
TGCAGCGTTGAGGCGGGACGGCCCATGGGGCAGTATTTT
CSVEAGRPMGQYF
>TRBV2|.|15|once|TRBJ1-1
TGTGCCAGCAGTGACCTAGGGGGGCTCAGAACTGAAGCTTTCTTT
CASSDLGGLRTEAFF
>TRBV29-1|TRBD1|16|.|TRBJ2-1
TGCAGCGTCCTTAGGCTAGACAGGGGTCAAGACAATGAGCAGTTCTTC
CSVLRLDRGQDNEQFF
>TRBV25-1|.|15|.|TRBJ2-7
TGTGCCAGCAGGAGCCCGGGGCAGCTGAGCGACGAGCAGTACTTC
CASRSPGQLSDEQYF
>TRBV6-5|.|14|.|TRBJ2-3
TGTGCCAGCAGTTATCCAGGGCGGTCAGATACGCAGTATTTT
CASSYPGRSDTQYF
>TRBV7-9|.|10|few|TRBJ1-2
TGTGCCAGCAGCTTCCCTCTCGGGCCTTTC
CASSFPLGPF
>TRBV28|.|12|.|TRBJ1-5
TGTGCCAGCACCATCTGGGGCCAGCCCCAGCATTTT
CASTIWGQPQHF
>TRBV5-1|.|14|.|TRBJ2-1
TGCGCCAGCAGCGCAGGGACGGAGGGGAATGAGCAGTTCTTC
CASSAGTEGNEQFF
>TRBV21-1|.|13|.|TRBJ2-1
TGTGCCAGCAGCAAGTGGGCAGAGAATGAGCAGTTCTTC
CASSKWAENEQFF
>TRBV27|TRBD2|17|.|TRBJ2-7
TGTGCCAGCAGTTGGCTAGCGGGGGGGCCAAAGGGGAACGAGCAGTACTTC
CASSWLAGGPKGNEQYF
>TRBV6-5|.|13|.|TRBJ1-1
TGTGCCAGCAATAACAGGGTGAACACTGAAGCTTTCTTT
CASNNRVNTEAFF
>TRBV2|.|15|.|TRBJ1-5
TGTGCCAGCAGTGATCTCGGGGGGGGAAAACAGCCCCAGCATTTT
CASSDLGGGKQPQHF
>TRBV5-6|.|15|.|TRBJ2-5
TGTGCCAGCAGCAGGACCGGGACATACCAAGAGACCCAGTACTTC
CASSRTGTYQETQYF
>TRBV7-6|TRBD2|15|.|TRBJ2-3
TGTGCCAGCAGCTTACTAGCGGGGGGAACAGATACGCAGTATTTT
CASSLLAGGTDTQYF
>TRBV28|.|14|once|TRBJ1-2
TGTGCCAGCAACGGGCTACAGATCCGCTATGGCTACACCTTC
CASNGLQIRYGYTF
>TRBV4-1|.|16|.|TRBJ1-2
TGCGCCAGCAGCCAAGATCGAGGCAGGCTTCCCTATGGCTACACCTTC
CASSQDRGRLPYGYTF
>TRBV30|.|12|.|TRBJ1-2
TGTGCCTGGAGTAGGGCGTCTTATGGCTACACCTTC
CAWSRASYGYTF
>TRBV5-1|TRBD1|16|.|TRBJ1-2
TGCGCCAGCAGCCCGAGGACAGGCCCTCTCAACTATGGCTACACCTTC
CASSPRTGPLNYGYTF
>TRBV19|.|15|.|TRBJ1-2
TGTGCCAGTAGAGGAGGAGGGGGGGCTAACTATGGCTACACCTTC
CASRGGGGANYGYTF
>TRBV29-1|.|12|.|TRBJ2-7
TGCAGCGGCGGGACAGCCTCCTACGAGCAGTACTTC
CSGGTASYEQYF
>TRBV20-1|.|11|once|TRBJ2-4
TGCAGTGCTCGGCCGCAAAACATTCAGTACTTC
CSARPQNIQYF
>TRBV11-1|.|14|once|TRBJ1-1
TGTGCCAGCAGCCCCACAGGGAGTAACACTGAAGCTTTCTTT
CASSPTGSNTEAFF
>TRBV2|.|13|.|TRBJ2-7
TGTGCCAGCAGGGCTAGCGAGGCCTACGAGCAGTACTTC
CASRASEAYEQYF
>TRBV6-5|.|15|.|TRBJ2-5
TGTGCCAGCAGCGCTGGGGGGGCAGCACAAGAGACCCAGTACTTC
CASSAGGAAQETQYF
>TRBV4-2|.|13|once|TRBJ2-7
TGTGCCAGCAGCCAGCAGGATTGGGCCGAGCAGTACTTC
CASSQQDWAEQYF
>TRBV2|.|15|.|TRBJ2-3
TGTGCCAGCAGCCGTACTAGTGTGGGGACAGATACGCAGTATTTT
CASSRTSVGTDTQYF
>TRBV29-1|.|15|.|TRBJ1-1
TGCAGCGTTGAAAGGGAGGTCGTGGGGACCGGGGGAGCTTTCTTT
CSVEREVVGTGGAFF
>TRBV28|.|15|.|TRBJ2-7
TGTGCCAGCAGTGCCGTCTGGGCAGGGGCCTACGAGCAGTACTTC
CASSAVWAGAYEQYF
>TRBV15|.|17|.|TRBJ2-7
TGTGCCACCAGCAGAGATGTACGGGTCAGGAGCTCCTACGAGCAGTACTTC
CATSRDVRVRSSYEQYF
>TRBV20-1|.|11|.|TRBJ2-7
TGCAGTGCTAGAGCCGGCTACGAGCAGTACTTC
CSARAGYEQYF